A single sample gave rise to the 11 T cell receptor beta chains below, sequenced in a study of technical replicates of blood from a handful of donors. The repertoire was sequenced with immunoSEQ multiplex PCR; TCRdb's copy has only in-frame clones and lacks some. The sample includes some 70,000 clones, 95% to 98% of them seen just once. The specimen was T cells isolated from PBMCs. These receptors were obtained from a human donor in good health.

The V and J genes are TRBV27 and TRBJ2-7; 8 nucleotides align to TRBD2. Trimming at V came to 4 bases and at J to 6 bases, leaving 8 bases not matched to a gene. The CDR3 length is 14 residues. Germline values: CDR1 MNHEY, CDR2 SMNVEV (reference sequence). The CDR3 here is CASSSSLAGPEQYF. The CDR3 DNA follows: TGTGCCAGCAGTTCCTCCCTAGCGGGCCCCGAGCAGTACTTC.

The chain links TRBV27 to TRBJ2-5; TRBD2 aligns across 7 bases. The germline V gene has CDR1 MNHEY and CDR2 SMNVEV (reference sequence). The CDR3 has 13 residues. V lost 6 bases and J lost 3; bases outside the gene matches: 4. CDR3 amino acids: CASRTLAEETQYF. As DNA, the CDR3 is TGTGCCAGCAGGACCCTAGCGGAAGAGACCCAGTACTTC.

The chain links TRBV13 to TRBJ2-5; the D gene is possibly TRBD2 (6 bases). The CDR3 is made up of 15 amino acids. V was pared by 4 bases and J by 2 bases, with 14 bases between. CDR1 PRHDT and CDR2 FYEKMQ come from the germline V gene (reference sequence). The CDR3 here is CASSSPRGMQETQYF. The CDR3, as DNA: TGTGCCAGCAGCTCCCCCCGGGGGATGCAAGAGACCCAGTACTTC.

V gene TRBV5-6 combines with J gene TRBJ2-1; the D is unclear. This CDR3 spans 13 amino acids. Trimming stripped 0 bases from V and 9 bases from J, with 10 bases between. The germline V gene encodes CDR1 SGHDT and CDR2 YYEEEE. The CDR3 nucleotides are TGTGCCAGCAGCTTGGTCTCGATTAGTGAGCAGTTCTTC. Encoded protein: CASSLVSISEQFF.

To note about this clone: In the same sample, other DNA sequences code for this CDR3. V is TRBV5-1 and J is TRBJ1-1; D is possibly TRBD1 (5 bases). Between the trimmed V and J ends, which lost 1 base and 1 base, there was a span of 5 bases. The germline CDR1 and CDR2 sequences are SGHRS and YFSETQ. The length of the CDR3 is 13 residues. CDR3 DNA: TGCGCCAGCAGCTTGCAGGGGAACACTGAAGCTTTCTTT. It translates to CASSLQGNTEAFF. The full variable domain, in which reference TRBV5-1 and TRBJ1-1 provide the parts outside the CDR3, is KAGVTQTPRYLIKTRGQQVTLSCSPISGHRSVSWYQQTPGQGLQFLFEYFSETQRNKGNFPGRFSGRQFSNSRSEMNVSTLELGDSALYLCASSLQGNTEAFFGQGTRLTVV.

The chain combines TRBV1 with TRBJ2-6; the table's D call, TRBD1, has no DNA check behind it. TRBV1 is a pseudogene. This CDR3 has 21 amino acids. CDR3 sequence reads: CTSSQDGLETGGISGANVLTF. The CDR3 coding sequence is TGCACCAGCAGCCAAGATGGTCTGGAGACAGGGGGCATCTCGGGGGCCAACGTCCTGACTTTC.

The chain couples TRBV5-1 to TRBJ2-7; the match to TRBD2 covers 13 bases. Trimming cost V 0 bases and J 0 bases; bases outside gene matches: 6. This CDR3 spans 18 amino acids. In germline, CDR1 is SGHRS, CDR2 YFSETQ. DNA for the CDR3: TGCGCCAGCAGCTTGGGACTAGCGGGAGGAGGGTACTCCTACGAGCAGTACTTC. This codes for CASSLGLAGGGYSYEQYF.

CDR3: CASSYGTQLGYGYTF. DNA for the CDR3: TGTGCCAGCAGTTACGGGACACAATTGGGTTATGGCTACACCTTC. The chain recombines TRBV6-5 with TRBJ1-2; weak D call: TRBD1 (6 bases). The V gene lost 2 bases and the J gene lost 5 bases, with 15 bases spanning the gap. Germline assignment: CDR1 MNHEY and CDR2 SVGAGI. The CDR3 loop spans 15 amino acids.

The V and J genes are TRBV28 and TRBJ2-5, with 7 bases fitting TRBD1. The CDR3 has 14 amino acids. With 3 bases clipped from V and 1 base from J, the junction kept 2 bases outside the gene matches. Germline V lookup: CDR1 MDHEN, CDR2 SYDVKM. The CDR3 is CASSLGTVQETQYF. CDR3 nucleotides: TGTGCCAGCAGTTTGGGGACAGTCCAAGAGACCCAGTACTTC.

A single count supports this clone. This chain uses TRBV19 with TRBJ2-7, with D perhaps TRBD1 (6 bases). There are 13 residues in the CDR3. CDR1 is LNHDA and CDR2 is SQIVND in the germline V gene (reference sequence). The germline V and J ends were trimmed by 8 bases and 0 bases, with 11 bases remaining between them. The CDR3 spells CASRDRYSYEQYF. The CDR3 bases are TGTGCCAGTCGAGACAGGTACTCCTACGAGCAGTACTTC.

The rearrangement joins TRBV11-2 to TRBJ2-3; D is unresolved. Germline V gives CDR1 SGHAT, CDR2 FQNNGV. The V gene lost 0 bases and the J gene lost 4 bases, with 11 bases spanning the gap. This CDR3 region has 15 residues. CDR3 sequence (DNA): TGTGCCAGCAGCTTAGACCAGTTCCCCTCAGATACGCAGTATTTT. Its protein product is CASSLDQFPSDTQYF.